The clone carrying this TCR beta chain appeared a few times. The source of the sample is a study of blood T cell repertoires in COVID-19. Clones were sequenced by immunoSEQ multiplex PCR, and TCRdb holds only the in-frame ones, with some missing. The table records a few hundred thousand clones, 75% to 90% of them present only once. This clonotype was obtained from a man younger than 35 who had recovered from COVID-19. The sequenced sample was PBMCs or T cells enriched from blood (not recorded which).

The CDR3 nucleotides are TGTGCCAGCAGTAAAAGACCGAGGTCCGGGGAGCTGTTTTTT. This codes for CASSKRPRSGELFF. V is TRBV27 and J is TRBJ2-2; the D is unclear. Trimming cost V 5 bases and J 6 bases, with 13 bases left between them. Germline values: CDR1 MNHEY, CDR2 SMNVEV (reference sequence). This CDR3 contains 14 residues.